A selection of T cell receptor beta chains follows, all from one sample in a study of blood T cell repertoires in COVID-19. Clones were read by immunoSEQ multiplex PCR, and TCRdb kept only the in-frame ones, dropping some. The sample carries about 110,000 clones, more than 75% recorded once. The sample taken for sequencing was peripheral blood. The receptors come from a woman between 50 and 59 years old with acute or convalescent COVID-19. The CDR3 runs from the conserved cysteine through the conserved F or W. A D gene is named only where the DNA matches it firmly. Not all rows give a size; the values are once, few, many and, for expanded clones, a class.

abundance	v_gene	d_gene	j_gene	CDR3aa	CDR3nt
few	TRBV5-1	.	TRBJ1-5	CASSPGGGQLGQPQHF	TGCGCCAGCAGCCCGGGGGGAGGACAGCTCGGTCAGCCCCAGCATTTT
.	TRBV28	TRBD1	TRBJ1-3	CAITTGATGNTIYF	TGTGCCATCACCACAGGGGCCACTGGAAACACCATATATTTT
.	TRBV2	.	TRBJ1-3	CASGGHPGNTIYF	TGTGCCAGCGGGGGACATCCAGGAAACACCATATATTTT
.	TRBV19	TRBD2	TRBJ2-1	CASSNPRAGEPNEQFF	TGTGCCAGTAGTAACCCGAGAGCGGGAGAGCCCAATGAGCAGTTCTTC
.	TRBV10-2	.	TRBJ2-6	CASSPVGANVLTF	TGCGCCAGCAGTCCTGTAGGGGCCAACGTCCTGACTTTC
.	TRBV5-4	TRBD1	TRBJ2-7	CASSPDGQGAHEQYF	TGTGCCAGCAGCCCGGATGGGCAGGGGGCCCACGAGCAGTACTTC
few	TRBV4-2	TRBD1	TRBJ2-5	CASSQASGGEWETQYF	TGTGCCAGCAGCCAAGCTTCAGGGGGCGAGTGGGAGACCCAGTACTTC
.	TRBV5-1	.	TRBJ2-2	CASWDPTGETGELFF	TGCGCCAGCTGGGATCCTACGGGAGAAACCGGGGAGCTGTTTTTT
.	TRBV28	.	TRBJ2-7	CASSRDLGNYEQYF	TGTGCCAGCAGTCGGGACTTGGGGAACTACGAGCAGTACTTC
.	TRBV5-4	TRBD2	TRBJ2-3	CASSLVTSPSTDTQYF	TGTGCCAGCAGCTTGGTGACTAGCCCAAGCACAGATACGCAGTATTTT
.	TRBV7-2	TRBD2	TRBJ2-1	CASSLLTSGYLRVVNEQFF	TGTGCCAGCAGCTTACTGACTAGCGGGTACCTACGTGTGGTAAATGAGCAGTTCTTC
.	TRBV7-2	.	TRBJ1-2	CASSLTGSNYGYTF	TGTGCCAGCAGCTTAACAGGAAGTAACTATGGCTACACCTTC
.	TRBV2	.	TRBJ2-3	CASVGLPSSTDTQYF	TGTGCCAGCGTTGGACTTCCATCCTCCACAGATACGCAGTATTTT
.	TRBV2	.	TRBJ1-6	CASNRERSPLHF	TGTGCCAGCAACAGGGAAAGGTCACCCCTCCACTTT
.	TRBV3-1/TRBV3-2	TRBD2	TRBJ2-1	CASSQPRGRIDEQFF	TGTGCCAGCAGCCAGCCGCGCGGGAGAATCGATGAGCAGTTCTTC
.	TRBV7-2	TRBD2	TRBJ2-3	CASSLARSGRSPDTQYF	TGTGCCAGCAGCTTAGCGCGAAGCGGGAGATCCCCAGATACGCAGTATTTT
.	TRBV5-6	TRBD2	TRBJ2-3	CASSLRTSGISSTDTQYF	TGTGCCAGCAGCTTGAGGACTAGCGGTATCTCTAGCACAGATACGCAGTATTTT
.	TRBV11-2	.	TRBJ2-1	CASSRTIEQFF	TGTGCCAGCAGCCGGACTATTGAGCAGTTCTTC
.	TRBV5-4	.	TRBJ1-4	CASSFGGETEKLFF	TGTGCCAGCAGCTTTGGGGGCGAAACTGAAAAACTGTTTTTT
.	TRBV2	.	TRBJ1-2	CASSAQARANYGYTF	TGTGCCAGCAGTGCGCAGGCCCGAGCTAACTATGGCTACACCTTC
.	TRBV5-6	.	TRBJ1-1	CASSSGGRRRTEAFF	TGTGCCAGCAGCTCGGGGGGCAGGAGAAGGACCGAAGCTTTCTTT
.	TRBV11-3	.	TRBJ1-6	CASSADSYSPLHF	TGTGCCAGCAGCGCCGACAGTTATTCACCCCTCCACTTT
.	TRBV27	TRBD2	TRBJ2-7	CASSRTPGLAGGLGEQYF	TGTGCCAGCAGCCGCACCCCCGGACTAGCGGGAGGGCTCGGTGAGCAGTACTTC
.	TRBV29-1	TRBD2	TRBJ2-7	CSAQREGRYEQYF	TGCAGCGCCCAGCGGGAGGGTCGCTACGAGCAGTACTTC
.	TRBV3-1/TRBV3-2	.	TRBJ1-3	CASTGLSGNTIYF	TGTGCCAGTACAGGGCTTTCTGGAAACACCATATATTTT
once	TRBV10-3	.	TRBJ2-3	CAIKHQGKDTQYF	TGTGCCATCAAGCACCAGGGGAAAGATACGCAGTATTTT
once	TRBV29-1	TRBD1	TRBJ1-2	CSVEGGQGNYGYTF	TGCAGCGTTGAAGGGGGACAGGGGAACTATGGCTACACCTTC
.	TRBV6-1	TRBD1	TRBJ1-5	CASSEGTGTQPQHF	TGTGCCAGCAGTGAGGGGACAGGGACTCAGCCCCAGCATTTT
.	TRBV29-1	.	TRBJ2-5	CSVERSGAETQYF	TGCAGCGTTGAAAGATCTGGGGCAGAGACCCAGTACTTC
.	TRBV3-1/TRBV3-2	.	TRBJ2-1	CASKGVAGYNEQFF	TGTGCCAGCAAGGGGGTAGCCGGGTATAATGAGCAGTTCTTC
.	TRBV15	TRBD2	TRBJ2-3	CATSRLAETDTQYF	TGTGCCACCAGCAGGCTAGCGGAAACAGATACGCAGTATTTT
.	TRBV18	TRBD2	TRBJ2-7	CASSPGLAKTYEQYF	TGTGCCAGCTCACCCGGACTAGCGAAAACCTACGAGCAGTACTTC
.	TRBV24-1	TRBD1	TRBJ1-1	CATSATGGLSEAFF	TGTGCCACCAGTGCTACAGGGGGCCTCTCTGAAGCTTTCTTT
.	TRBV27	.	TRBJ2-2	CANSSANTGELFF	TGTGCCAACAGTTCTGCGAACACCGGGGAGCTGTTTTTT
.	TRBV6-5	TRBD1	TRBJ1-2	CASSYGQGGYGGYTF	TGTGCCAGCAGTTACGGTCAGGGGGGTTATGGTGGCTACACCTTC
.	TRBV18	TRBD1	TRBJ2-3	CASSSDRGYTDTQYF	TGTGCCAGCTCATCCGACAGGGGATACACAGATACGCAGTATTTT
.	TRBV6-2/TRBV6-3	TRBD2	TRBJ2-3	CASSYPGLAVPSSSTDTQYF	TGTGCCAGCAGTTATCCGGGACTAGCGGTTCCATCCTCTAGCACAGATACGCAGTATTTT
.	TRBV6-1	TRBD1	TRBJ2-7	CASSELRTGGEQYF	TGTGCCAGCAGTGAACTCCGGACAGGGGGCGAGCAGTACTTC
few	TRBV27	.	TRBJ1-3	CASSLYRESGNTIYF	TGTGCCAGCAGTTTATACAGGGAGTCTGGAAACACCATATATTTT
.	TRBV24-1	TRBD2	TRBJ2-2	CATSDSGRTTGELFF	TGTGCCACCAGTGATAGCGGGAGGACCACCGGGGAGCTGTTTTTT
many	TRBV2	.	TRBJ2-7	CASSNLQGVGEQYF	TGTGCCAGCAGTAATTTACAGGGAGTGGGCGAGCAGTACTTC
.	TRBV30	.	TRBJ2-3	CAWRPMGAEDTQYF	TGTGCCTGGAGACCGATGGGGGCTGAAGATACGCAGTATTTT
.	TRBV15	TRBD1	TRBJ2-1	CATSRAATGDYNEQFF	TGTGCCACCAGCAGAGCAGCGACAGGGGACTACAATGAGCAGTTCTTC
.	TRBV6-6	TRBD1	TRBJ1-5	CASSYSQGDQPQHF	TGTGCCAGCAGTTACTCTCAGGGGGATCAGCCCCAGCATTTT
.	TRBV5-5	TRBD1	TRBJ1-1	CASSLTGTVNTEAFF	TGTGCCAGCAGCTTAACCGGGACAGTGAACACTGAAGCTTTCTTT
.	TRBV4-1	.	TRBJ1-4	CASSQLGLQGKTNEKLFF	TGCGCCAGCAGCCAGTTGGGACTACAAGGGAAGACTAATGAAAAACTGTTTTTT
once	TRBV10-2	TRBD2	TRBJ2-2	CASSDPGLAGTNTGELFF	TGCGCCAGCAGTGACCCGGGACTAGCGGGGACGAACACCGGGGAGCTGTTTTTT